This T cell receptor beta chain comes out of a study of T cells in Graves' hyperthyroidism and ophthalmopathy. This clonotype occurred many times. The source material, RNA transcripts, was used to amplify TCR beta CDR3 regions. Researchers ran a first-round RT-PCR on the TCR CDR3 using the HTBI primer set. TCRdb re-called the multiplex PCR reads through MiXCR, storing one row per CDR3 protein. Among a few hundred thousand distinct CDR3 sequences listed, about 14% were seen once. The CDR3 length is 14 residues. CDR1 and CDR2 (germline): SQVTM, ANQGSEA. V lost 6 bases, J lost 6 bases, and 8 bases stayed unmatched.

The sample taken for sequencing was blood. The chain links TRBV29-1 to TRBJ2-3; 11 bases agree with TRBD1. This sequence originates from a woman under 40 with Graves' ophthalmopathy. Here the CDR3 reads CSVSGTGGPDTQYF. DNA for the CDR3: TGCAGCGTCTCCGGGACAGGGGGTCCGGATACGCAGTATTTT.